This paragraph reports one TCR beta chain. The ends lost 0 bases at V and 3 bases at J; junction bases unmatched: 5. The CDR3 spans 16 residues. Germline V gene lookup returns CDR1 SGDLS and CDR2 YYNGEE. The sample belongs to a study of blood T cell repertoires in COVID-19. Whole-study context: Acute and convalescent COVID-19 specimens originated in the United States, Italy and Spain.

Here immunoSEQ multiplex PCR was the method, and the copy in TCRdb shows in-frame clones only, minus some. Of roughly 100,000 clones listed, 75% to 90% are singletons. The material sequenced was peripheral blood. The clonotype originates from a human donor in a cohort sampled during active COVID-19. The rearrangement uses TRBV9 and TRBJ2-3, with TRBD1 identical over 9 bases. The CDR3 DNA reads TGTGCCAGCAGCGTAGACGGACAGGGGTCGACAGATACGCAGTATTTT. Its protein is CASSVDGQGSTDTQYF.